Listed below are T cell receptor beta chains from one sample, sequenced in a study of Ad26.COV2.S vaccination and SARS-CoV-2 variants. The method was immunoSEQ multiplex PCR; TCRdb's version includes in-frame clones alone and lacks a portion of them. This table holds roughly 700,000 clones, around 92% found once. The source was peripheral blood, collected in a trial of Ad26.COV2.S vaccine versus placebo. These receptors were collected from a person aged 18-65 years who received the Ad26.COV2.S COVID-19 vaccine or a placebo. Both conserved end residues are trimmed from each CDR3.

CDR3	V	J
ASSQGQGIPKKLF	TRBV3-1/TRBV3-2	TRBJ1-4
ASSLVPRFDSEAF	TRBV5-1	TRBJ1-1
ASSQEHSLTEYLANYGYT	TRBV4-3	TRBJ1-2
ASSRGGNQPQH	TRBV6-2/TRBV6-3	TRBJ1-5
ASRAENEQF	TRBV7-8	TRBJ2-1
ASSSGQPNYGYT	TRBV5-1	TRBJ1-2
ASRRDGEQF	TRBV9	TRBJ2-1
ASSLPGRLEQF	TRBV6-2/TRBV6-3	TRBJ2-1
ATSDSAGGTQY	TRBV24-1	TRBJ2-3
SVGTGSTNEKLF	TRBV29-1	TRBJ1-4
ASSYSRRSNSPLH	TRBV6-5	TRBJ1-6
ASRTGTSGRNNEQF	TRBV5-1	TRBJ2-1
ASIPTASSYNEQF	TRBV2	TRBJ2-1
ASSRTGGASSYEQY	TRBV6-6	TRBJ2-7
SASPQAGYT	TRBV20-1	TRBJ1-2
ASSPGGDPQPQH	TRBV2	TRBJ1-5
ASSPGVRGNQPQH	TRBV7-9	TRBJ1-5
ASHREQVREQY	TRBV30	TRBJ2-7
ASSVQGSQYNEQF	TRBV6-6	TRBJ2-1
ASSYDGNTEAF	TRBV6-2/TRBV6-3	TRBJ1-1
ASSPRGPPYEQY	TRBV18	TRBJ2-7
ASMGQGMINTQY	TRBV5-1	TRBJ2-3
ASSRGQTEQY	TRBV18	TRBJ2-7
ASSLSLGANEQF	TRBV5-5	TRBJ2-1
ASRRTDRAYNEQF	TRBV6-5	TRBJ2-1
ATSVIGTSGDHRKTQY	TRBV24-1	TRBJ2-5
ASSLVETQY	TRBV7-9	TRBJ2-5
ASSQGQGGNQPQH	TRBV3-1/TRBV3-2	TRBJ1-5
ASSLLENTEAF	TRBV11-2	TRBJ1-1
AWKGDSYNSPLH	TRBV30	TRBJ1-6
ASSFQAGGGETQY	TRBV7-3	TRBJ2-5
ASSPPRGAVGEKLF	TRBV18	TRBJ1-4
AWSTQGLQPQH	TRBV30	TRBJ1-5
ASSPGQASNQPQH	TRBV6-2/TRBV6-3	TRBJ1-5
ATWTSEGHEQY	TRBV27	TRBJ2-7
ASSADRAGSNQPQH	TRBV7-9	TRBJ1-5
ASSPYSGGVVGEQY	TRBV18	TRBJ2-7
ASRGLASGDEQF	TRBV19	TRBJ2-1
ASSQDRGTSGRWAQY	TRBV3-1/TRBV3-2	TRBJ2-3
ATSRDSWEYT	TRBV15	TRBJ1-2
ASSPLGVQIYNEQF	TRBV5-1	TRBJ2-1
ASSYSRTSGSYEQY	TRBV6-5	TRBJ2-7
ASSLGRVGGQETQY	TRBV5-4	TRBJ2-5
ASSRDPGSGANVLT	TRBV7-6	TRBJ2-6
ASSLRPVYEQY	TRBV7-8	TRBJ2-7
ASSYYGSYEQY	TRBV5-1	TRBJ2-7
ASSQVGGLLETQY	TRBV14	TRBJ2-5